The 6 T cell receptor beta chains below were found in one sample sequenced in a study of T cell repertoires in cytomegalovirus infection. Each CDR3 protein gets one entry after TCRdb re-called the reads with MiXCR. The sample yields roughly 200,000 distinct CDR3 sequences, roughly 17% seen once. The specimen was CD8+ T cells from PBMCs. The receptor source for this set is a human donor in good health (CMV status not recorded). Some clones in this sample may be carry-over from other donors' samples.

This clonotype occurred many times. DNA of the CDR3: TGTGCCAGCAGCCAGGGGGACGGAATTTCCTACAATGAGCAGTTCTTC. It specifies CASSQGDGISYNEQFF. The V and J genes are TRBV27 and TRBJ2-1; TRBD1 matches 7 bases. Germline lookup yields CDR1 MNHEY and CDR2 SMNVEV (reference sequence). The CDR3 has 16 amino acids. Trimming removed 6 bases from V and 1 base from J; junction bases left unmatched: 9.

This clonotype was picked up a small number of times. The CDR3 sequence: CASSPKEVRSSYEQYF. The CDR3 DNA sequence: TGTGCCAGCAGCCCTAAAGAGGTCCGTAGCTCCTACGAGCAGTACTTC. The chain combines TRBV7-9 with TRBJ2-7; unclear D gene. Trimming stripped 5 bases from V and 0 bases from J, with 17 bases between. The germline V gene encodes CDR1 SEHNR and CDR2 FQNEAQ (reference sequence). The CDR3 length is 16 residues.

This clonotype turned up a few times. This rearrangement joins TRBV7-8 to TRBJ2-3; the match to TRBD2 covers 7 bases. V shed 1 base and J 3 bases; nucleotides not matched to a gene: 4. CDR1 and CDR2 (germline): SGHVS, FQNEAQ. The CDR3 runs 15 residues. CDR3 bases: TGTGCCAGCAGCTTAGTTGGGACTACGACAGATACGCAGTATTTT. Translation gives CASSLVGTTTDTQYF.

This clonotype appeared a few times. The chain uses TRBV6-1 and TRBJ2-2, with TRBD2 as a possible D gene (6 bases). The germline V gene has CDR1 MNHNS and CDR2 SASEGT. CDR3 size: 14 residues. V was trimmed by 2 bases and J by 5 bases, leaving 9 bases between them. The CDR3 DNA sequence: TGTGCCAGCAGTGAAAGGGGAGGTACCGGGGAGCTGTTTTTT. Residues: CASSERGGTGELFF.

This chain links TRBV12-3 or TRBV12-4 with TRBJ2-7, with D tentatively TRBD2 (7 bases). V lost 8 bases, J lost 5 bases, and 19 bases lay in between. The length of the CDR3 is 14 residues. The CDR3: CASGGAPGIHEQYF. DNA of the CDR3: TGTGCCAGCGGGGGGGCCCCAGGGATCCACGAGCAGTACTTC.

This clonotype was seen only a few times. The V gene is TRBV7-9, the J gene TRBJ1-1; no clear D gene. CDR3 length equals 13 residues. With 3 bases removed from V and 5 bases from J, the gap between germline ends came to 10 bases. The germline CDR1 and CDR2 sequences are SEHNR and FQNEAQ (reference sequence). The CDR3 sequence: CASSLGAETEAFF. CDR3 sequence (DNA): TGTGCCAGCAGCTTGGGAGCGGAGACTGAAGCTTTCTTT.